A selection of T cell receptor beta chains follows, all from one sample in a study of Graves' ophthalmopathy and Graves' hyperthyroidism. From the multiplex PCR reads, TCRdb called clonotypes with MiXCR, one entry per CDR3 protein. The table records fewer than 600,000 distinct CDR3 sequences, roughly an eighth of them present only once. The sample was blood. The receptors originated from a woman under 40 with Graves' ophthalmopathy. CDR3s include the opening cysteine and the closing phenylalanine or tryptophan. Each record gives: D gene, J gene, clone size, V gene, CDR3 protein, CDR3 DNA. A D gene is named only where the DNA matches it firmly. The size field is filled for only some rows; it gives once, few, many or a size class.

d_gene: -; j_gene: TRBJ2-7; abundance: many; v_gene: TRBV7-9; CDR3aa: CASSDTGNEQYF; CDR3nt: TGTGCCAGCAGCGACACAGGGAACGAGCAGTACTTC
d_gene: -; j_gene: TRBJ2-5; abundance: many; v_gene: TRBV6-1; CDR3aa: CASSELGTPPKTQYF; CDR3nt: TGTGCCAGCAGTGAATTAGGGACTCCCCCGAAGACCCAGTACTTC
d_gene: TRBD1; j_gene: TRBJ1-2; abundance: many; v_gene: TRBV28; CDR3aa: CASSSDRVLRGYTF; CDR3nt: TGTGCCAGCAGTTCCGACAGGGTCTTACGGGGCTACACCTTC
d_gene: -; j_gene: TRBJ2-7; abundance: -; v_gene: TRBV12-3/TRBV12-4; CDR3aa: CASRFGQSSYEQYF; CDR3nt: TGTGCCAGCAGATTTGGACAGAGTTCCTACGAGCAGTACTTC
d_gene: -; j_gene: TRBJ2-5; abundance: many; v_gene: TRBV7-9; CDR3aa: CASSTPNGVEETQYF; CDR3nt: TGTGCCAGCAGCACACCTAACGGGGTGGAGGAGACCCAGTACTTC
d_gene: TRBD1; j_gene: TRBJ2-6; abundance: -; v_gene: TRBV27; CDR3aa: CASSYWDRGREANVLTF; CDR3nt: TGTGCCAGCAGTTATTGGGACAGGGGGCGCGAGGCCAACGTCCTGACTTTC
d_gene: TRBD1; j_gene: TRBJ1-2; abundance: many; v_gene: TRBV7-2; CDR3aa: CASSLVGGYYGYTF; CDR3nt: TGTGCCAGCAGCTTAGTAGGGGGCTACTATGGCTACACCTTC
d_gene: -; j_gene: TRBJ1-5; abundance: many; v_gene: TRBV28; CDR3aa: CASSLTDWDQPQHF; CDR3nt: TGTGCCAGCAGTCTCACAGATTGGGATCAGCCCCAGCATTTT
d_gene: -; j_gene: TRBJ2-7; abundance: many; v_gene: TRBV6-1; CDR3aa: CASSLRTFSYEQYF; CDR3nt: TGTGCCAGCAGTCTCCGGACATTCTCCTACGAGCAGTACTTC
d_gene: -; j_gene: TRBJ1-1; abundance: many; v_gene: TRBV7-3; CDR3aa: CASSLTGAGSTEAFF; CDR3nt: TGTGCCAGCAGCTTAACGGGGGCCGGCAGTACTGAAGCTTTCTTT
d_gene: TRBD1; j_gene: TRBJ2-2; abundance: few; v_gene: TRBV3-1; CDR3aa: CASSPRTGGISGELFF; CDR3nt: TGTGCCAGCAGCCCCAGGACAGGGGGTATTTCGGGGGAGCTGTTTTTT
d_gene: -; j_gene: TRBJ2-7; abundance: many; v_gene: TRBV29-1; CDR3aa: CSVGHSEQYF; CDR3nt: TGCAGCGTGGGACACAGCGAGCAGTACTTC
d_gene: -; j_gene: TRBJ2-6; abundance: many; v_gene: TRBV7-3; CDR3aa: CASSPPGANVLTF; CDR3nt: TGTGCCAGCAGCCCTCCTGGGGCCAACGTCCTGACTTTC
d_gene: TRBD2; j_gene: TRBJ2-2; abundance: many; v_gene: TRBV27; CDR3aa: CASSIGLVTGELFF; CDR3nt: TGTGCCAGCAGTATAGGACTAGTGACCGGGGAGCTGTTTTTT
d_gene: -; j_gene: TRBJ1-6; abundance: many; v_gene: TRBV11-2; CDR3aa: CASSLAVYNSPLHF; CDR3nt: TGTGCCAGCAGCTTAGCCGTTTATAATTCACCCCTCCACTTT
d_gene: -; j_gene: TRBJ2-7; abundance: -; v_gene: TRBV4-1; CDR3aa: CARRGGGSRWEQYF; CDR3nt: TGCGCCAGGCGAGGGGGTGGTAGCCGGTGGGAGCAGTACTTC
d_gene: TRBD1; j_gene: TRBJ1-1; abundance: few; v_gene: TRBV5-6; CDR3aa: CASSSTGTGTMNTEAFF; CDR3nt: TGTGCCAGCAGCTCTACCGGGACAGGGACAATGAACACTGAAGCTTTCTTT
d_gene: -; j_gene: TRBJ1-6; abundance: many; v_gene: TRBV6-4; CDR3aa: CASSGFGGNNSPLHF; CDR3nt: TGTGCCAGCAGTGGGTTCGGGGGAAATAATTCACCCCTCCACTTT
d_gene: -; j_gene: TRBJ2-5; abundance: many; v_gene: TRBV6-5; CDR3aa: CASSYSYSADQETQYF; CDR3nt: TGTGCCAGCAGTTACTCGTATAGCGCCGACCAAGAGACCCAGTACTTC
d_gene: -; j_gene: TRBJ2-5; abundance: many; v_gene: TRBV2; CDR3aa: CASSDVGRRKYF; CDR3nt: TGTGCCAGCAGTGATGTGGGGCGCCGAAAGTACTTC
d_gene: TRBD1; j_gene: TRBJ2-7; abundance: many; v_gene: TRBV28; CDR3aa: CASRRVPGQGWYEQYF; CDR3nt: TGTGCCAGCAGGCGGGTCCCCGGACAGGGTTGGTACGAGCAGTACTTC
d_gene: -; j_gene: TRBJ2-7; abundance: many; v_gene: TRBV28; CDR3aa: CASTKYPYEQYF; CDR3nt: TGTGCCAGTACCAAATATCCATACGAGCAGTACTTC
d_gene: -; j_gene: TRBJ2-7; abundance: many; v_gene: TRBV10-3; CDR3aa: CAISTGDAYEQYF; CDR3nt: TGTGCCATATCGACAGGCGACGCCTACGAGCAGTACTTC
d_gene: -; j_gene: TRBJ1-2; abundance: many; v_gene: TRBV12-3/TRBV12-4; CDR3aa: CASSLIPGMDGYTF; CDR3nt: TGTGCCAGCAGTTTAATTCCAGGGATGGATGGCTACACCTTC
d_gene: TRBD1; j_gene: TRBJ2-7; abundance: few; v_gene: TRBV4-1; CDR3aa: CASSQVLQGYEQYF; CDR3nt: TGCGCCAGCAGCCAAGTATTACAGGGGTACGAGCAGTACTTC
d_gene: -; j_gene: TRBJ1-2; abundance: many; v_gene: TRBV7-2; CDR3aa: CASSEYRVTYGYTF; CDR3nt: TGTGCCAGCAGCGAATACAGGGTTACCTATGGCTACACCTTC
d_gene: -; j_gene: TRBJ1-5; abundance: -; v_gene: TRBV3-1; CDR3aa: CASSQTEDQPQHF; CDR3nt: TGTGCCAGCAGCCAGACAGAAGATCAGCCCCAGCATTTT
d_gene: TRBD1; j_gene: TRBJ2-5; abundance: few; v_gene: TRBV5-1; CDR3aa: CASSFGRQGATETQYF; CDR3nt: TGCGCCAGCAGCTTCGGCCGACAGGGGGCTACGGAGACCCAGTACTTC
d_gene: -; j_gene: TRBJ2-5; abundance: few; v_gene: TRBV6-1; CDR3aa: CASSRSRQETQYF; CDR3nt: TGTGCCAGCAGTCGGTCCAGGCAAGAGACCCAGTACTTC
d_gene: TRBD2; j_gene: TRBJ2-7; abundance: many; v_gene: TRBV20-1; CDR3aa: CSARNLAGSYEQYF; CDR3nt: TGCAGTGCTAGAAACCTAGCGGGATCCTACGAGCAGTACTTC
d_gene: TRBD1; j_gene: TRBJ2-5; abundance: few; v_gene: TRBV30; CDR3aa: CAWSRGTGQETQYF; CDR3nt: TGTGCCTGGAGTCGAGGGACAGGGCAAGAGACCCAGTACTTC
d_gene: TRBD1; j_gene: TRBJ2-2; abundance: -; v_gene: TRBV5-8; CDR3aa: CASSFHTGGSGELFF; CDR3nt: TGTGCCAGCAGCTTCCATACAGGGGGCTCCGGGGAGCTGTTTTTT
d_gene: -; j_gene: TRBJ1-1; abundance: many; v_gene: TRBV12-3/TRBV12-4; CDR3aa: CASSQQGYVGEAFF; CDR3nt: TGTGCCAGCAGTCAACAGGGTTACGTTGGTGAAGCTTTCTTT